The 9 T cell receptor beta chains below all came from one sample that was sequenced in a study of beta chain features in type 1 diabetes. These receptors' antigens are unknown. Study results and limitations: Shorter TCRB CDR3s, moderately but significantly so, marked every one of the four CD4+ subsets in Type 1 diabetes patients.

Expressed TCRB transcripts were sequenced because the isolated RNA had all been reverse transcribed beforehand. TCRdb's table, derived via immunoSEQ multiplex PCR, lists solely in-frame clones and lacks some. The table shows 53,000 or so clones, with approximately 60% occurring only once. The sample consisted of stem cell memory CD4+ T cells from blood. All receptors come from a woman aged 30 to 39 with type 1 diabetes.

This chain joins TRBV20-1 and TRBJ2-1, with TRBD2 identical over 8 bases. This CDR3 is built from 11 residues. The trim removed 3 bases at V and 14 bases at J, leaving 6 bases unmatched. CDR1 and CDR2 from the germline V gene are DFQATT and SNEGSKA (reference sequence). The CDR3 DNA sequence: TGCAGTGCTAGCGGGAGGGCCGCGGAGTTCTTC. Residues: CSASGRAAEFF.

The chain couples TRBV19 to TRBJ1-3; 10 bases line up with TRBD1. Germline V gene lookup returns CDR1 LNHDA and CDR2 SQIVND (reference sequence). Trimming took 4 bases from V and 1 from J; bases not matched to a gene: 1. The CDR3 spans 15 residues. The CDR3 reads CASSRTGGSGNTIYF. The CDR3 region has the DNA TGTGCCAGTAGTAGGACAGGGGGATCTGGAAACACCATATATTTT.

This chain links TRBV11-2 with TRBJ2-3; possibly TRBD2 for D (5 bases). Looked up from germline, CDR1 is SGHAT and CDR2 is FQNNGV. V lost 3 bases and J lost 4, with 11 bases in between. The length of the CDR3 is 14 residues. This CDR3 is CASSFGLAADTQYF. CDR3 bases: TGTGCCAGCAGCTTCGGGCTAGCAGCAGATACGCAGTATTTT.

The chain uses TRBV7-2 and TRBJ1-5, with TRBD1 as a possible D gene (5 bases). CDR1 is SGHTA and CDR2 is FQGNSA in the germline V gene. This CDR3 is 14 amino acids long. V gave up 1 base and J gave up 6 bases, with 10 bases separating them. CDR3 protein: CASSLGRGGQPQHF. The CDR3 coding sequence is TGTGCCAGCAGCTTAGGGCGGGGGGGTCAGCCCCAGCATTTT.

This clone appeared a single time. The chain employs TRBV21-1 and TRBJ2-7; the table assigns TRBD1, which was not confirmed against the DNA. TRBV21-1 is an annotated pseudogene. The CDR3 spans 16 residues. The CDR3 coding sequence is TGTGCCAGCAGCAAGAAACAGGGGGCCCTATCCTACGAGCAGTACTTC. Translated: CASSKKQGALSYEQYF.

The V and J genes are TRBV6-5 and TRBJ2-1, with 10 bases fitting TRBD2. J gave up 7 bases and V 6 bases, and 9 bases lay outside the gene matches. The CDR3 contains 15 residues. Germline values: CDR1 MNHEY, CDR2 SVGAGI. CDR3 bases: TGTGCCAGCAGGACGGGAGCGGGAGGGGATAATGAGCAGTTCTTC. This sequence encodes CASRTGAGGDNEQFF.

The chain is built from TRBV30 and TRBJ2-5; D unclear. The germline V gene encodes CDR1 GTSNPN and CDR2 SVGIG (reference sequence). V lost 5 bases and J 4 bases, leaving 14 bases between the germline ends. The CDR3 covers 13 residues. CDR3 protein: CAWAGYRRETQYF. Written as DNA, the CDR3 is TGTGCCTGGGCCGGGTACCGGAGAGAGACCCAGTACTTC. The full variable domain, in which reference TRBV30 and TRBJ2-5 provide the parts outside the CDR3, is SQTIHQWPATLVQPVGSPLSLECTVEGTSNPNLYWYRQAAGRGLQLLFYSVGIGQISSEVPQNLSASRPQDRQFILSSKKLLLSDSGFYLCAWAGYRRETQYFGPGTRLLVL.

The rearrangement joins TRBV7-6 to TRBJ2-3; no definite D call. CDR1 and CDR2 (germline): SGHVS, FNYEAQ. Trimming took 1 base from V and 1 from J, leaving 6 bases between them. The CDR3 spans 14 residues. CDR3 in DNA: TGTGCCAGCAGCTTAGGCCAGGGCACAGATACGCAGTATTTT. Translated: CASSLGQGTDTQYF.

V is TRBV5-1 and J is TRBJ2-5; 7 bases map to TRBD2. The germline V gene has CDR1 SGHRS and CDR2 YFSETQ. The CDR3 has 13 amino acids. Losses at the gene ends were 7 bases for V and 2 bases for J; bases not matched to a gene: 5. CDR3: CASQAGPQETQYF. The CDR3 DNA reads TGCGCCAGCCAAGCGGGACCGCAAGAGACCCAGTACTTC.